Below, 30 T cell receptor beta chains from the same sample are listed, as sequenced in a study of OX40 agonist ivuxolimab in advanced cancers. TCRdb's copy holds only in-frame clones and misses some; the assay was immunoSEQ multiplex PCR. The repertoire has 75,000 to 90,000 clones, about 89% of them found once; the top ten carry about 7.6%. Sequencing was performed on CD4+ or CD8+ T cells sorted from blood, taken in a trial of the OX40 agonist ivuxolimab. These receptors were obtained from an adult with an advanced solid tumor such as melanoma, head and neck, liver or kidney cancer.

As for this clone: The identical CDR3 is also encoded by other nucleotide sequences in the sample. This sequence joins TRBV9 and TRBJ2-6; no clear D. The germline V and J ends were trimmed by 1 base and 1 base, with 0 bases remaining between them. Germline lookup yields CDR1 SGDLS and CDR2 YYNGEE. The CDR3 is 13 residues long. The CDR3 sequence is CASSVSGANVLTF. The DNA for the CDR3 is TGTGCCAGCAGCGTATCTGGGGCCAACGTCCTGACTTTC.

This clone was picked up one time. CDR3 in amino acids: CASSSKDRGIYNEQFF. The CDR3 region has the DNA TGTGCCAGCAGCTCGAAGGACAGGGGGATCTACAATGAGCAGTTCTTC. V usage is TRBV13 and J usage is TRBJ2-1; 10 nucleotides align to TRBD1. The V gene's germline CDR1 is PRHDT and CDR2 FYEKMQ (reference sequence). The trim removed 4 bases at V and 3 bases at J, leaving 6 bases unmatched. The CDR3 runs to 16 residues.

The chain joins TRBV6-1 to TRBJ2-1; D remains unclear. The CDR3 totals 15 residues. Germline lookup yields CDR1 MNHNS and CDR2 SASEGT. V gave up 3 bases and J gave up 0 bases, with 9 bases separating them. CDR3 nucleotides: TGTGCCAGCAGTGACTTTCCGAGCTCCTACAATGAGCAGTTCTTC. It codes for CASSDFPSSYNEQFF.

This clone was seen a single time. This CDR3 is CASSQHPPGSANSPLHF. The CDR3 region has the DNA TGCGCCAGCAGCCAGCATCCGCCGGGGTCAGCAAATTCACCCCTCCACTTT. This chain links TRBV4-3 with TRBJ1-6; D unresolved. V was cut by 3 bases and J by 7 bases, with 19 bases left in between. This CDR3 comprises 17 residues. Germline CDR1 reads LGHNA; CDR2 reads YSLEER.

CDR3 sequence reads: CASSEGQRTNEKLFF. CDR3 sequence (DNA): TGTGCCAGCAGCGAGGGACAGAGAACTAATGAAAAACTGTTTTTT. V and J are TRBV9 and TRBJ1-4; 7 bases match TRBD1. CDR1 and CDR2 from the germline V gene are SGDLS and YYNGEE. The CDR3 consists of 15 residues. After removal of 3 bases from V and 1 base from J, the junction contained 3 bases not matched to a gene.

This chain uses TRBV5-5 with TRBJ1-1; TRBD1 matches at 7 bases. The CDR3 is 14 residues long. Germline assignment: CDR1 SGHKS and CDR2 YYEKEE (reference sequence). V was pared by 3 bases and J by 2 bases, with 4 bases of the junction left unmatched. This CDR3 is CASSWGQSNTEAFF. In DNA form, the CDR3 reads TGTGCCAGCAGCTGGGGACAGAGTAACACTGAAGCTTTCTTT.

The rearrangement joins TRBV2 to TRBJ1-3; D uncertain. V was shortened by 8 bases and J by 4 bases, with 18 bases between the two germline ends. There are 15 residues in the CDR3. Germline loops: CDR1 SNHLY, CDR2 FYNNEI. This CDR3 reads CASRQPPEGGNTIYF. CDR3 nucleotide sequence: TGTGCCAGCCGCCAGCCCCCGGAGGGAGGAAACACCATATATTTT.

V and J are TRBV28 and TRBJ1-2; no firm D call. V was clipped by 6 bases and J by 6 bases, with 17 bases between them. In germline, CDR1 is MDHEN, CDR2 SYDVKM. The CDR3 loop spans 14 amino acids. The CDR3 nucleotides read TGTGCCAGCAGCGCGGGAGAGTCGGGTAATGGCTACACCTTC. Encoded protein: CASSAGESGNGYTF.

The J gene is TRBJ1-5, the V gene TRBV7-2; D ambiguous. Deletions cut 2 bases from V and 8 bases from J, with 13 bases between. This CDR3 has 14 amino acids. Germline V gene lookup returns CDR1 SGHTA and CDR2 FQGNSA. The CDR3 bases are TGTGCCAGCAGCTTATCCCTGGGTGGAGAGCCCCAGCATTTT. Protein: CASSLSLGGEPQHF.

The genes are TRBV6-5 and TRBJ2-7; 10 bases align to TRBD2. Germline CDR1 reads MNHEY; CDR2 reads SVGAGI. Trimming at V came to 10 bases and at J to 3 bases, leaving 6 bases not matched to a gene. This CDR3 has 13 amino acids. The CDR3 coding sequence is TGTGCCACCTCTAGCGGGGGCTACTACGAGCAGTACTTC. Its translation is CATSSGGYYEQYF.

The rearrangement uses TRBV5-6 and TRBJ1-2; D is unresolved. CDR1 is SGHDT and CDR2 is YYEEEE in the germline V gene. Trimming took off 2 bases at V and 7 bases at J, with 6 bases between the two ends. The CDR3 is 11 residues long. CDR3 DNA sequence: TGTGCCAGCAGCTTCGGGGTTGGCTACACCTTC. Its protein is CASSFGVGYTF.

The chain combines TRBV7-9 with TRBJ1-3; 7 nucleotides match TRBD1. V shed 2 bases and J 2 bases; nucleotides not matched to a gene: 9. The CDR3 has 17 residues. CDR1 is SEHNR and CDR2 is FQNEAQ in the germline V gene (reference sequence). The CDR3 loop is CASSLWNRGLTGNTIYF. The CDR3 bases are TGTGCCAGCAGCTTATGGAACAGGGGCCTAACTGGAAACACCATATATTTT.

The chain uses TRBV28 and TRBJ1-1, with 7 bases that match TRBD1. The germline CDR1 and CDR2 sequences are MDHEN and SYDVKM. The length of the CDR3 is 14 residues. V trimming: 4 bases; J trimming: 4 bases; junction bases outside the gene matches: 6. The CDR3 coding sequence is TGTGCCAGCAGTTCGAGGGGGCCCGCCACTGAAGCTTTCTTT. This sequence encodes CASSSRGPATEAFF.

The DNA of the CDR3 is TGTGCCAGCAGTTTAGGACAACAGGGGGCCCTCTCCTACGAGCAGTACTTC. This gives the protein CASSLGQQGALSYEQYF. The J gene is TRBJ2-7, the V gene TRBV28; the match to TRBD1 covers 9 bases. The trim removed 2 bases at V and 0 bases at J, leaving 8 bases unmatched. The CDR3 runs 17 residues. Germline CDR1 and CDR2: MDHEN and SYDVKM.

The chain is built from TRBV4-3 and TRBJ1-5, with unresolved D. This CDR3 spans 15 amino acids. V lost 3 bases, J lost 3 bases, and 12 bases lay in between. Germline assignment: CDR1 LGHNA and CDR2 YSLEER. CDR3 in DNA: TGCGCCAGCAGCCAGAGTCGCGGAACCAATCAGCCCCAGCATTTT. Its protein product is CASSQSRGTNQPQHF.

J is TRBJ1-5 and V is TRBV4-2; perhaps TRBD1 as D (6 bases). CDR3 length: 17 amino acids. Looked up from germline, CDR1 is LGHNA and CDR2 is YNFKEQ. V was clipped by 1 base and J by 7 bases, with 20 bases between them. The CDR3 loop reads CASSQAYGEGVGQPQHF. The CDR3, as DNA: TGTGCCAGCAGCCAAGCTTACGGCGAGGGGGTCGGGCAGCCCCAGCATTTT.

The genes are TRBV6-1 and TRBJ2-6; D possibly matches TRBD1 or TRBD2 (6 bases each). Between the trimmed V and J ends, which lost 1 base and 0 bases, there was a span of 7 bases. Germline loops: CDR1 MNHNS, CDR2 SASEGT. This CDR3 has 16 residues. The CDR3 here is CASSEEGGSGANVLTF. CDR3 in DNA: TGTGCCAGCAGTGAAGAGGGGGGCTCTGGGGCCAACGTCCTGACTTTC.

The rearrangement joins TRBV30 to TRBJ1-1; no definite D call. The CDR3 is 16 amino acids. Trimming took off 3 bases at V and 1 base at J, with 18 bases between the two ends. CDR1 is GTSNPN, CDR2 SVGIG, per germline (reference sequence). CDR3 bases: TGTGCCTGGAGGGAAAGTTTGGGCAGCTCGAACACTGAAGCTTTCTTT. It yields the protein CAWRESLGSSNTEAFF.

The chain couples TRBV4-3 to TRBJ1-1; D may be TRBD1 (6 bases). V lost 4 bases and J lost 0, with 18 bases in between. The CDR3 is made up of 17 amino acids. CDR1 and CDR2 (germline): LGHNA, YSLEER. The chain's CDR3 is CASSPQDPRGMNTEAFF. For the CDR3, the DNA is TGCGCCAGCAGCCCACAGGACCCGAGGGGGATGAACACTGAAGCTTTCTTT.

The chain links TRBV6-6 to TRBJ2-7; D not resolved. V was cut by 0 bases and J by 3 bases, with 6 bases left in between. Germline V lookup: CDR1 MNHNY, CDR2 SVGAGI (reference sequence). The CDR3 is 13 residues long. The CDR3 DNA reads TGTGCCAGCAGTTACTCCTTTCTCTACGAGCAGTACTTC. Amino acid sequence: CASSYSFLYEQYF.

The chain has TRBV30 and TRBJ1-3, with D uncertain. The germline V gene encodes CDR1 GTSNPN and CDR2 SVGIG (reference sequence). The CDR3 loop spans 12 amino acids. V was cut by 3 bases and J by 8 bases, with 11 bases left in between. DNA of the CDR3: TGTGCCTGGAGCTTGCCGGCATACACCATATATTTT. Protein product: CAWSLPAYTIYF.

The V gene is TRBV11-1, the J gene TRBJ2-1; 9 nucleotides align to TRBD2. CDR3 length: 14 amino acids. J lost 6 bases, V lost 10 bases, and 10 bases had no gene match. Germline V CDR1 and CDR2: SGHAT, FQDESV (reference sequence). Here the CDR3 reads CATSGLAGLNEQFF. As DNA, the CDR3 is TGTGCCACAAGTGGGCTAGCGGGGCTCAATGAGCAGTTCTTC.

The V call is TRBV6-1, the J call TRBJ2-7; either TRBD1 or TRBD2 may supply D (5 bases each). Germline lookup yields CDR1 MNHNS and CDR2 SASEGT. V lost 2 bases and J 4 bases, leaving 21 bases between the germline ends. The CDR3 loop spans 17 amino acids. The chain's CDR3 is CASSEFTGTGFLYEQYF. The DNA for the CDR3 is TGTGCCAGCAGTGAATTCACCGGGACGGGCTTTTTGTACGAGCAGTACTTC.

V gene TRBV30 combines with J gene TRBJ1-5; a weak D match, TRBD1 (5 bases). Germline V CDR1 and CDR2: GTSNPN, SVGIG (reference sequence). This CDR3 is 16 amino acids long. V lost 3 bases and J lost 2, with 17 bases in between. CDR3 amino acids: CAWRASGTMGNQPQHF. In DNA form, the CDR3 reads TGTGCCTGGAGAGCCTCAGGGACGATGGGCAATCAGCCCCAGCATTTT.

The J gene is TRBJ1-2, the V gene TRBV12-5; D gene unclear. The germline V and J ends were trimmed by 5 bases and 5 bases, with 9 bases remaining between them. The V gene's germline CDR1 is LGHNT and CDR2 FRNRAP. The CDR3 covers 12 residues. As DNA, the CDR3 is TGTGCTAGTGGTCAGGAGGCGTATGGCTACACCTTC. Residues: CASGQEAYGYTF.

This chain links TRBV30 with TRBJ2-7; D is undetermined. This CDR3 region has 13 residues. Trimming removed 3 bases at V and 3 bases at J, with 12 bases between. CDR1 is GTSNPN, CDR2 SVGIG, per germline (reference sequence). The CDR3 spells CAWRDGPGYEQYF. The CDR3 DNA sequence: TGTGCCTGGAGGGACGGGCCGGGCTACGAGCAGTACTTC.

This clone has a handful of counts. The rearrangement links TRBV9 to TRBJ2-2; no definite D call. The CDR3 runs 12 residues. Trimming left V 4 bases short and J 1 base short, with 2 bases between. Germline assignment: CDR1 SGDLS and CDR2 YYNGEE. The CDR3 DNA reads TGTGCCAGCAGCCGGAACACCGGGGAGCTGTTTTTT. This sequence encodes CASSRNTGELFF.

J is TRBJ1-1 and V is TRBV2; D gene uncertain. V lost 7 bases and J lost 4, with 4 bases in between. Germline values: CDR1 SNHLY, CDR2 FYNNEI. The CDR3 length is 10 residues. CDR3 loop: CASMPTEAFF. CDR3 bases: TGTGCCAGCATGCCCACTGAAGCTTTCTTT.

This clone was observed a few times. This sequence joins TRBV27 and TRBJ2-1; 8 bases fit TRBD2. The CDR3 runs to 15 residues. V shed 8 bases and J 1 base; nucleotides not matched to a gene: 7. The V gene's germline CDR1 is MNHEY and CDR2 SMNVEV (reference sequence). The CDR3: CASLAGGGSYNEQFF. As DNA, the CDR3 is TGTGCCAGCCTGGCGGGGGGAGGGTCCTACAATGAGCAGTTCTTC.

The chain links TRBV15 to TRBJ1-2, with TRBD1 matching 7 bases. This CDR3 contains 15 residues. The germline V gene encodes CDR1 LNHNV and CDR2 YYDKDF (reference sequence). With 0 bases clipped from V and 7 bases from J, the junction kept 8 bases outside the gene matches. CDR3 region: CATSRDSAGGTGYTF. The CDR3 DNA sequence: TGTGCCACCAGCAGAGATTCGGCAGGGGGTACTGGCTACACCTTC.